The 27 T cell receptor beta chains reported below all come from one sample, sequenced in a study of beta chain features in type 1 diabetes. Of the isolated RNA, all was reverse transcribed, and so the sequenced material was expressed TCRB transcripts. Repertoires were generated with immunoSEQ multiplex PCR, while TCRdb's copy carries only in-frame clones and drops some. This table holds around 240,000 clones, approximately 70% found once. Sample: naive CD4+ T cells from blood. These receptors came from a man in his thirties or forties in good health.

This rearrangement joins TRBV7-9 to TRBJ1-2; D is uncertain. The V end lost 8 bases, the J end lost 7 bases, and 23 bases lay between the germline ends. The CDR3 has 15 amino acids. In germline, CDR1 is SEHNR, CDR2 FQNEAQ (reference sequence). The CDR3 region has the DNA TGTGCCAGCCACCACCCCACTAGGGCAACGGGTGGCTACACCTTC. Its translation: CASHHPTRATGGYTF. The full variable domain, rest sourced from reference TRBV7-9 and TRBJ1-2, is DTGVSQNPRHKITKRGQNVTFRCDPISEHNRLYWYRQTLGQGPEFLTYFQNEAQLEKSRLLSDRFSAERPKGSFSTLEIQRTEQGDSAMYLCASHHPTRATGGYTFGSGTRLTVV.

Comments on this clone: Other DNA sequences in this sample translate to the same CDR3. V gene TRBV29-1 combines with J gene TRBJ2-3; D remains ambiguous. Trimming shortened V by 0 bases and J by 3 bases, and 4 bases separated the two germline ends. The CDR3 consists of 12 residues. In germline, CDR1 is SQVTM, CDR2 ANQGSEA. CDR3 nucleotides: TGCAGCGTTGAAGAGGGGACAGATACGCAGTATTTT. Amino acids: CSVEEGTDTQYF.

The rearrangement joins TRBV6-5 to TRBJ2-1; D gene unclear. V was clipped by 4 bases and J by 14 bases, with 18 bases between them. There are 13 residues in the CDR3. The germline V gene has CDR1 MNHEY and CDR2 SVGAGI. CDR3 region: CASSFQPDGLEFF. The CDR3 DNA is TGTGCCAGCAGTTTCCAACCCGACGGATTGGAGTTCTTC.

The chain uses TRBV29-1 and TRBJ1-2, with D perhaps TRBD1 (5 bases). Germline CDR1 is SQVTM and CDR2 is ANQGSEA. This CDR3 region has 11 residues. Trimming removed 4 bases from V and 7 bases from J, with 10 bases in between. CDR3 region: CSVGAGSGYTF. CDR3 DNA: TGCAGCGTTGGTGCAGGGAGTGGCTACACCTTC.

Points on this clone: At one end, the junction sequence differs from germline, possibly due to a read error. This sequence joins TRBV7-9 and TRBJ2-7, with D perhaps assigned TRBD1 or TRBD2 (6 bases each). The CDR3 runs to 16 residues. Germline V gene data show CDR1 as SEHNR and CDR2 as FQNEAQ (reference sequence). The CDR3 sequence: CASSLIQAGHSHEQYF. CDR3 in DNA: TGTGCCAGCAGCTTAATTCAGGCGGGACACTCCCACGAGCAGTACTTC.

This chain connects TRBV16 to TRBJ2-3, with D tentatively TRBD1 (5 bases). The CDR3 runs to 13 residues. V was trimmed by 4 bases and J by 0 bases, leaving 5 bases between them. Germline lookup yields CDR1 KGHSY and CDR2 FQNENV. CDR3 loop: CASSRQSTDTQYF. CDR3 bases: TGTGCCAGCAGCCGACAGAGCACAGATACGCAGTATTTT. The variable domain in full, completed from reference TRBV16 and TRBJ2-3, reads GEEVAQTPKHLVRGEGQKAKLYCAPIKGHSYVFWYQQVLKNEFKFLISFQNENVFDETGMPKERFSAKCLPNSPCSLEIQATKLEDSAVYFCASSRQSTDTQYFGPGTRLTVL.

This chain connects TRBV7-2 to TRBJ2-3; TRBD2 agrees at 9 bases. With V trimmed by 0 bases and J by 0 bases, 1 base remained unmatched. Germline CDR1 is SGHTA and CDR2 is FQGNSA. The CDR3 is 16 residues long. The CDR3 is CASSLALAGSTDTQYF. The CDR3 DNA reads TGTGCCAGCAGCTTAGCGCTAGCGGGGAGCACAGATACGCAGTATTTT.

This clone was seen more than once but under ten times. V gene TRBV7-8 combines with J gene TRBJ2-6; D ambiguous. The CDR3 consists of 15 residues. The germline V and J ends were trimmed by 6 bases and 1 base, with 10 bases remaining between them. The V gene's germline CDR1 is SGHVS and CDR2 FQNEAQ. The CDR3 region has the DNA TGTGCCAGCAGGGCGTACACTTCTGGGGCCAACGTCCTGACTTTC. Residues: CASRAYTSGANVLTF.

In nucleotides, the CDR3 is TGTGCCAGCAGCCAGAGAGGGGTTTTGGACTACGAGCAGTACTTC. Translating gives CASSQRGVLDYEQYF. The J gene is TRBJ2-7, the V gene TRBV4-2; D may be TRBD1 or TRBD2 (5 bases each). The V and J ends lost 3 bases and 3 bases respectively, with 15 bases between them. The CDR3 extends over 15 amino acids. From germline, CDR1 is LGHNA and CDR2 YNFKEQ.

This chain joins TRBV7-2 and TRBJ2-6, with D perhaps TRBD1 (6 bases). This CDR3 region has 16 residues. The V end was cut by 1 base, the J end by 4 bases, with 11 bases between. CDR1 and CDR2 from the germline V gene are SGHTA and FQGNSA. DNA of the CDR3: TGTGCCAGCAGCTTAGGGCAGGGGAAGGGGGCCAACGTCCTGACTTTC. This translates into CASSLGQGKGANVLTF.

V usage is TRBV9 and J usage is TRBJ2-3; D gene ambiguous. Germline lookup yields CDR1 SGDLS and CDR2 YYNGEE. This CDR3 is 11 amino acids long. Trimming removed 8 bases at V and 2 bases at J, with 6 bases between. The CDR3 loop is CAREPTDTQYF. DNA for the CDR3: TGTGCCAGGGAGCCCACAGATACGCAGTATTTT.

The sample holds a few counts of this clone. Other nucleotide sequences in the sample specify the same CDR3. The chain recombines TRBV29-1 with TRBJ2-2; TRBD1 might be the D (6 bases). With 4 bases removed from V and 5 bases from J, the gap between germline ends came to 8 bases. Germline V gene sequence: CDR1 SQVTM, CDR2 ANQGSEA. The CDR3 extends over 12 amino acids. DNA for the CDR3: TGCAGCGTTGCCAGGGGAACCGGGGAGCTGTTTTTT. Translation gives CSVARGTGELFF.

In nucleotides, the CDR3 is TGTGCCTGCCATCGAGGGACAGGGTCAGAGACCCAGTACTTC. It encodes CACHRGTGSETQYF. This chain joins TRBV30 and TRBJ2-5; 9 bases match TRBD1. V lost 6 bases to trimming and J lost 4 bases; unmatched junction nucleotides: 9. The CDR3 runs 14 residues. Germline assignment: CDR1 GTSNPN and CDR2 SVGIG (reference sequence).

This clone was seen a handful of times. The V gene is TRBV29-1, the J gene TRBJ2-5; D is undetermined. Germline CDR1 and CDR2: SQVTM and ANQGSEA. Trimming took off 6 bases at V and 5 bases at J, with 22 bases between the two ends. CDR3 length: 15 residues. The CDR3 region has the DNA TGCAGCGTCCTAACCCCGGGCCGCGGTGGGGAGACCCAGTACTTC. Translated: CSVLTPGRGGETQYF.

This chain joins TRBV5-1 and TRBJ2-1; a possible D gene is TRBD2 (5 bases). The V end lost 4 bases, the J end lost 2 bases, and 13 bases lay between the germline ends. There are 15 residues in the CDR3. Germline V gene sequence: CDR1 SGHRS, CDR2 YFSETQ. CDR3 sequence (DNA): TGCGCCAGCAGCCTCGGCGGGTGGACCTACAATGAGCAGTTCTTC. Its translation: CASSLGGWTYNEQFF.

V usage is TRBV25-1 and J usage is TRBJ2-5; 8 bases are a match to TRBD1. V dropped 4 bases and J dropped 5; count of bases not matched to a gene: 3. Germline assignment: CDR1 MGHDK and CDR2 SYGVNS. The CDR3 contains 13 residues. The CDR3 region has the DNA TGTGCCAGCAGTGGACAGGGGTTTGAGACCCAGTACTTC. This translates into CASSGQGFETQYF. Full variable domain (missing parts from reference TRBV25-1 and TRBJ2-5): EADIYQTPRYLVIGTGKKITLECSQTMGHDKMYWYQQDPGMELHLIHYSYGVNSTEKGDLSSESTVSRIRTEHFPLTLESARPSHTSQYLCASSGQGFETQYFGPGTRLLVL.

The chain is built from TRBV5-1 and TRBJ1-6; the D is unclear. From germline, CDR1 is SGHRS and CDR2 YFSETQ. The ends were cut back, 0 bases at V and 7 bases at J, with 8 bases in the middle. The CDR3 runs to 14 residues. Written as DNA, the CDR3 is TGCGCCAGCAGCTTGGCTACTGGAAATTCACCCCTCCACTTT. Translating gives CASSLATGNSPLHF.

The chain recombines TRBV30 with TRBJ2-6, with D possibly being TRBD1 (5 bases). The V gene lost 3 bases and the J gene lost 0 bases, with 9 bases spanning the gap. The germline CDR1 and CDR2 sequences are GTSNPN and SVGIG (reference sequence). There are 15 residues in the CDR3. CDR3 DNA: TGTGCCTGGAGCCCGACAGTCTCTGGGGCCAACGTCCTGACTTTC. Encoded protein: CAWSPTVSGANVLTF. Filled out from reference TRBV30 and TRBJ2-6, the complete variable domain reads SQTIHQWPATLVQPVGSPLSLECTVEGTSNPNLYWYRQAAGRGLQLLFYSVGIGQISSEVPQNLSASRPQDRQFILSSKKLLLSDSGFYLCAWSPTVSGANVLTFGAGSRLTVL.

The chain couples TRBV7-2 to TRBJ2-7; tentatively, D is TRBD1 (5 bases). Trimming shortened V by 8 bases and J by 3 bases, and 14 bases separated the two germline ends. The CDR3 spans 13 residues. The V gene's germline CDR1 is SGHTA and CDR2 FQGNSA. The CDR3 sequence: CASLSRTSYEQYF. For the CDR3, the DNA is TGTGCCAGCCTTTCCCGGACAAGCTACGAGCAGTACTTC.

CDR3 nucleotide sequence: TGTGCCAGCAGCCCAGGAGACGTGTACAATGAGCAGTTCTTC. Protein: CASSPGDVYNEQFF. V usage is TRBV7-2 and J usage is TRBJ2-1; D is undetermined. The CDR3 is 14 amino acids. Trimming took off 5 bases at V and 4 bases at J, with 12 bases between the two ends. Germline assignment: CDR1 SGHTA and CDR2 FQGNSA.

J is TRBJ2-7 and V is TRBV25-1; unclear D gene. This CDR3 is built from 12 residues. The germline gives CDR1 MGHDK, CDR2 SYGVNS. Between the trimmed V and J ends, which lost 6 bases and 6 bases, there was a span of 12 bases. CDR3 amino acids: CASSPFPGEQYF. CDR3 coding DNA: TGTGCCAGCAGCCCGTTCCCCGGCGAGCAGTACTTC.

The chain joins TRBV2 to TRBJ2-1; 7 bases agree with TRBD2. The CDR3 has 13 amino acids. The germline V gene has CDR1 SNHLY and CDR2 FYNNEI. Trimming at V came to 5 bases and at J to 6 bases, leaving 4 bases not matched to a gene. CDR3 nucleotides: TGTGCCAGCAGTTTCGGGACTATCAATGAGCAGTTCTTC. Translating gives CASSFGTINEQFF.

The chain recombines TRBV14 with TRBJ2-7; D not certain. Trimming took off 1 base at V and 1 base at J, with 11 bases between the two ends. This CDR3 region has 15 residues. The germline CDR1 and CDR2 sequences are SGHDN and FVKESK. The CDR3 sequence: CASSQGLTPSYEQYF. CDR3 nucleotide sequence: TGTGCCAGCAGCCAAGGTCTGACTCCATCCTACGAGCAGTACTTC.

The CDR3 bases are TGCAGCGTTGAAGGGCTTCGGGGCACTGAAGCTTTCTTT. Protein sequence: CSVEGLRGTEAFF. V is TRBV29-1 and J is TRBJ1-1, with D unresolved. The length of the CDR3 is 13 residues. V lost 1 base to trimming and J lost 4 bases, with 10 bases between them. Germline CDR1 is SQVTM and CDR2 is ANQGSEA. The full variable domain, completed using reference TRBV29-1 and TRBJ1-1, is SAVISQKPSRDICQRGTSLTIQCQVDSQVTMMFWYRQQPGQSLTLIATANQGSEATYESGFVIDKFPISRPNLTFSTLTVSNMSPEDSSIYLCSVEGLRGTEAFFGQGTRLTVV.

The chain uses TRBV25-1 and TRBJ2-7; D is possibly TRBD1 (6 bases). Germline values: CDR1 MGHDK, CDR2 SYGVNS. Trimming removed 6 bases from V and 3 bases from J, with 12 bases in between. CDR3 length: 13 residues. As DNA, the CDR3 is TGTGCCAGCAGAGCACAGGGCTACTACGAGCAGTACTTC. Translating it yields CASRAQGYYEQYF.

CDR3 in amino acids: CASSLSYPGTGDYEQYF. In DNA form, the CDR3 reads TGTGCCAGCAGCTTGTCTTACCCCGGGACAGGAGATTACGAGCAGTACTTC. This chain uses TRBV11-2 with TRBJ2-7, with TRBD1 matching 8 bases. Germline values: CDR1 SGHAT, CDR2 FQNNGV. The CDR3 covers 17 residues. The trim removed 3 bases at V and 4 bases at J, leaving 14 bases unmatched.

This chain uses TRBV11-2 with TRBJ1-2; D remains ambiguous. This CDR3 spans 12 amino acids. CDR1 is SGHAT and CDR2 is FQNNGV in the germline V gene. Trimming stripped 2 bases from V and 8 bases from J, with 9 bases between. This CDR3 is CASSLSSRGYTF. The CDR3, as DNA: TGTGCCAGCAGCTTATCAAGCAGGGGCTACACCTTC.